A selection of T cell receptor beta chains follows, all from one sample in a study of memory CD4+ T cells and cytomegalovirus serostatus. Assay used: immunoSEQ multiplex PCR; TCRdb lists only in-frame clones, some missing. The data hold 75,000 to 90,000 clones, with more than 70% observed a single time. The sequencing sample was made of memory CD4+ T cells from blood. These receptors were obtained from an adult in good health and CMV-seronegative. The CDR3 runs from the conserved cysteine through the conserved F or W. Each record gives: V gene, J gene, clone size, D gene, CDR3 DNA, CDR3 protein. The D gene is left open where the match is weak. Expanded clones are given a class, and other clones once, few, many or no size at all.

V: TRBV19; J: TRBJ2-7; size: once; D: TRBD1; DNA: TGTGCCAGGAGGGACAGGTGGGGCTACGAGCAGTACTTC; CDR3: CARRDRWGYEQYF
V: TRBV5-1; J: TRBJ1-5; size: few; D: NA; DNA: TGCGCCAGCAGCTTGTACCCACTGGGCAATCAGCCCCAGCATTTT; CDR3: CASSLYPLGNQPQHF
V: TRBV5-6; J: TRBJ1-2; size: NA; D: TRBD1; DNA: TGTGCCAGCAGCTCGACAGGGACTAACTATGGCTACACCTTC; CDR3: CASSSTGTNYGYTF
V: TRBV30; J: TRBJ2-7; size: once; D: NA; DNA: TGTGCCTGGAGTGTAGGGACGGCCCTCCTACACGAGCAGTACTTC; CDR3: CAWSVGTALLHEQYF
V: TRBV30; J: TRBJ1-1; size: NA; D: NA; DNA: TGTGCCTGGAAACTAGGGGTGAACACTGAAGCTTTCTTT; CDR3: CAWKLGVNTEAFF
V: TRBV6-6; J: TRBJ2-5; size: NA; D: TRBD2; DNA: TGTGCCAGCATTCGAGCGGGGGGGCCTTGGGAGACCCAGTACTTC; CDR3: CASIRAGGPWETQYF
V: TRBV6-5; J: TRBJ2-5; size: NA; D: TRBD1; DNA: TGTGCCAGCAGTTTAAGGACAGGGAGCGAGACCCAGTACTTC; CDR3: CASSLRTGSETQYF
V: TRBV30; J: TRBJ1-5; size: NA; D: NA; DNA: TGTGCCTGGACCAACGGGGGGGATCAGCCCCAGCATTTT; CDR3: CAWTNGGDQPQHF
V: TRBV7-3; J: TRBJ2-1; size: NA; D: NA; DNA: TGTGCCAGCAGCCTGGGGCTAGCCAATGAGCAGTTCTTC; CDR3: CASSLGLANEQFF
V: TRBV11-2; J: TRBJ2-1; size: NA; D: NA; DNA: TGTGCCAGCAGCTTAAATTTTCGGACAGAGCAGTTCTTC; CDR3: CASSLNFRTEQFF
V: TRBV4-3; J: TRBJ1-1; size: NA; D: NA; DNA: TGCGCCAGCAGCCAGTCTATAAGAGGCACTGAAGCTTTCTTT; CDR3: CASSQSIRGTEAFF
V: TRBV12-5; J: TRBJ1-1; size: NA; D: TRBD1; DNA: TGTGCTAGTGGTTCCGGGACAGTCATGAACACTGAAGCTTTCTTT; CDR3: CASGSGTVMNTEAFF
V: TRBV4-1; J: TRBJ1-2; size: NA; D: NA; DNA: TGCGCCAGCAGCCAAGATGGAATATGGACGCGCTATGGCTACACCTTC; CDR3: CASSQDGIWTRYGYTF
V: TRBV28; J: TRBJ2-7; size: NA; D: TRBD1; DNA: TGTGCCACCCAGACAGGGTCTAGCGAGCAGTACTTC; CDR3: CATQTGSSEQYF
V: TRBV18; J: TRBJ2-7; size: NA; D: NA; DNA: TGTGCCAGCTCACCAGCCGACGGCGCCTACGAGCAGTACTTC; CDR3: CASSPADGAYEQYF
V: TRBV5-4; J: TRBJ1-6; size: NA; D: NA; DNA: TGTGCCAGCAGCTTGGGTGGGACGCAGGGCTCACCCCTCCACTTT; CDR3: CASSLGGTQGSPLHF
V: TRBV28; J: TRBJ2-2; size: NA; D: NA; DNA: TGTGCCAGCAGTTTTAATGGGGAGCTGTTTTTT; CDR3: CASSFNGELFF
V: TRBV30; J: TRBJ1-2; size: NA; D: NA; DNA: TGTGCCTGGACGGACAGTACCTATGGCTACACCTTC; CDR3: CAWTDSTYGYTF
V: TRBV7-8; J: TRBJ1-5; size: NA; D: TRBD1; DNA: TGTGCCAGCAGCCGGGACAGGGTCAATCAGCCCCAGCATTTT; CDR3: CASSRDRVNQPQHF
V: TRBV2; J: TRBJ1-6; size: NA; D: NA; DNA: TGTGCCAGCAGCCCAGGAAATTCACCCCTCCACTTT; CDR3: CASSPGNSPLHF
V: TRBV4-2; J: TRBJ1-4; size: NA; D: NA; DNA: TGTGCCAGCAGCCAAGATGTCGGGGTGACTAATGAAAAACTGTTTTTT; CDR3: CASSQDVGVTNEKLFF
V: TRBV19; J: TRBJ2-7; size: NA; D: NA; DNA: TGTGCCAGTACCACGGGGGGGGACAGCCTCGGGGAGCAGTACTTC; CDR3: CASTTGGDSLGEQYF
V: TRBV5-5; J: TRBJ1-5; size: few; D: NA; DNA: TGTGCCAGCAGCTTGAAAGGGGATCAGCCCCAGCATTTT; CDR3: CASSLKGDQPQHF
V: TRBV6-6; J: TRBJ1-5; size: NA; D: NA; DNA: TGTGCCAGCAGTTACGGTGCAGGGGAACTCAATCAGCCCCAGCATTTT; CDR3: CASSYGAGELNQPQHF
V: TRBV6-5; J: TRBJ2-7; size: NA; D: NA; DNA: TGTGCCAGCAGGATTGACAGGCAGAGCTCCTACGAGCAGTACTTC; CDR3: CASRIDRQSSYEQYF
V: TRBV5-1; J: TRBJ1-3; size: NA; D: NA; DNA: TGCGCCAGCAGCTTGTACGAGACCGGAAACACCATATATTTT; CDR3: CASSLYETGNTIYF
V: TRBV27; J: TRBJ1-4; size: NA; D: TRBD1; DNA: TGTGCCAGCAGTTTATCGAGGACAGGGGTTAATGAAAAACTGTTTTTT; CDR3: CASSLSRTGVNEKLFF
V: TRBV7-2; J: TRBJ2-5; size: once; D: NA; DNA: TGTGCCAGCACCCGATCAGGGATCCAAGAGACCCAGTACTTC; CDR3: CASTRSGIQETQYF
V: TRBV7-9; J: TRBJ2-2; size: NA; D: TRBD1; DNA: TGTGCCAGCCGTAAGGCGGGACAGGGGGCGGACGGGGAGCTGTTTTTT; CDR3: CASRKAGQGADGELFF
V: TRBV2; J: TRBJ2-6; size: NA; D: NA; DNA: TGTGCCAGCAGTGTTCCATCTGGGGCCAACGTCCTGACTTTC; CDR3: CASSVPSGANVLTF
V: TRBV6-5; J: TRBJ2-3; size: NA; D: NA; DNA: TGTGCCAGCGGCGACCCGGGCACAGATACGCAGTATTTT; CDR3: CASGDPGTDTQYF
V: TRBV9; J: TRBJ2-5; size: NA; D: NA; DNA: TGTGCCAGCAGCGGAGAGAGCACCGAGACCCAGTACTTC; CDR3: CASSGESTETQYF
V: TRBV27; J: TRBJ2-4; size: NA; D: NA; DNA: TGTGCCAGCAGTTCAAGGCGTAGCATTCAGTACTTC; CDR3: CASSSRRSIQYF